This T cell receptor beta chain was found in a study of vaccination effects on CD4 cells after COVID-19. Measured with immunoSEQ multiplex PCR; TCRdb has only the in-frame clones, and not every one. Of under 35,000 clones in the sample, approximately 71% were seen once. With regard to this clone: Antigen unknown.

Pools of viral peptides were used by the ViraFEST assay to expand antigen-specific CD4+ T cells ahead of sequencing. When more than 9 days of culture had elapsed, CD4+ T cells were isolated. Each person got two doses of an mRNA SARS-CoV-2 vaccine, BNT162b2 or mRNA-1273. The CDR3 totals 15 residues. J gave up 6 bases and V 4 bases, and 8 bases lay outside the gene matches. The germline CDR1 and CDR2 sequences are MGHRA and YSYEKL. The input for sequencing was CD4+ T cells from PBMCs cultured with HCoV-NL63 spike peptides, taken after COVID-19 vaccination. J is TRBJ2-1 and V is TRBV4-1, with 8 bases fitting TRBD2. The receptor was derived from a human donor who received a COVID-19 vaccine. CDR3 in amino acids: CASSLYGLAGNEQFF. In DNA, the CDR3 is TGCGCCAGCAGCCTCTATGGACTAGCTGGCAATGAGCAGTTCTTC.